This T cell receptor beta chain was captured in a study of shared clonotypes between healthy human individuals. The wider study: Contributing individuals were two females and three males aged 18 to 49.

This CDR3 is 14 amino acids long. Trimming removed 5 bases from V and 0 bases from J, with 11 bases in between. Germline V gene lookup returns CDR1 SGHNT and CDR2 YYREEE (reference sequence). This clone was observed a few times. Clones were sequenced by immunoSEQ multiplex PCR, and TCRdb holds only the in-frame ones, with some missing. The sample has about a million clones, roughly 80% seen once. The receptor was isolated from a man younger than 35 in good health. Some clones in this sample may be carry-over from other donors' samples. The rearrangement uses TRBV5-4 and TRBJ2-5, with D tentatively TRBD2 (6 bases). Sample: memory CD4+ T cells from PBMCs. Subset noted: CD45RA-negative fraction. Here the CDR3 reads CASRRDSNQETQYF. CDR3 DNA sequence: TGTGCCAGCAGACGGGACTCCAACCAAGAGACCCAGTACTTC.